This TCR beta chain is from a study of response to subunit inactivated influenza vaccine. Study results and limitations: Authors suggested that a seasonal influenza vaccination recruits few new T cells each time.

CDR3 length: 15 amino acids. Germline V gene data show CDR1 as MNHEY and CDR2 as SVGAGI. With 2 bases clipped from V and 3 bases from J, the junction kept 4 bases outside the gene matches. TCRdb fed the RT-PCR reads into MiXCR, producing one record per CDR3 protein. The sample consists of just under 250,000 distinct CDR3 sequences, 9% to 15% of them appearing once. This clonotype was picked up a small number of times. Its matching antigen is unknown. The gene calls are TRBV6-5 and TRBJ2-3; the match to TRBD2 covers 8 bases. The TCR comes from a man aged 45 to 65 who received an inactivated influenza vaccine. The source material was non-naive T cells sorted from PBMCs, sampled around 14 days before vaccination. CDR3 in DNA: TGTGCCAGCAGTTACCGCGGGGGGCGAACAGATACGCAGTATTTT. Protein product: CASSYRGGRTDTQYF.